These T cell receptor beta chains were read from a single sample in a study of OX40 agonist ivuxolimab in advanced cancers. Repertoires were generated with immunoSEQ multiplex PCR, while TCRdb's copy carries only in-frame clones and drops some. The sample records tens of thousands of clones, 65% to 90% being singletons. The source material was CD4+ or CD8+ T cells sorted from blood, sampled in a trial of the OX40 agonist ivuxolimab. These receptors were collected from an adult with an advanced solid tumor such as melanoma, head and neck, liver or kidney cancer. CDR3s leave out the opening cysteine and the closing phenylalanine or tryptophan. D genes are given only for firm matches.

CDR3	V	J	D
ASSSPRQGYGYT	TRBV6-6	TRBJ1-2	.
ASSIGAFEAF	TRBV5-6	TRBJ1-1	.
ASSWTVNEQF	TRBV5-1	TRBJ2-1	.
AWSAGQGNYGYT	TRBV30	TRBJ1-2	TRBD1
ASRNDGGSGQPQH	TRBV2	TRBJ1-5	.
ASSEPGLEKLF	TRBV6-1	TRBJ1-4	.
ASSLPSYNEQF	TRBV11-2	TRBJ2-1	.
ASNAGAYNEQF	TRBV25-1	TRBJ2-1	TRBD2
ASSLWGGVNQPQH	TRBV28	TRBJ1-5	.
ASSPRDSRNSPLH	TRBV27	TRBJ1-6	TRBD1
AISNTDRENTEAF	TRBV10-3	TRBJ1-1	.
ASSFRTGLADTQY	TRBV11-3	TRBJ2-3	TRBD1
AWSVGTGNTGELF	TRBV30	TRBJ2-2	TRBD1
ASSGGRGRSRSEETQY	TRBV5-1	TRBJ2-5	TRBD1
ASSYQGANTEAF	TRBV6-6	TRBJ1-1	TRBD1
ASSQELGPELVVAF	TRBV4-3	TRBJ1-1	.
ASSLAVGAYEQY	TRBV7-2	TRBJ2-7	.
ASSGITDTQY	TRBV6-4	TRBJ2-3	.
ASSSAGASSHNEQF	TRBV7-2	TRBJ2-1	TRBD2
ASSPGGQGPLNTEAF	TRBV28	TRBJ1-1	TRBD1
ASSGGQGTRTGELF	TRBV5-1	TRBJ2-2	TRBD1
ASSPQGQANTEAF	TRBV9	TRBJ1-1	TRBD1
ASSPPPGLETQY	TRBV7-2	TRBJ2-5	.
ASSILAGDSYEQY	TRBV7-6	TRBJ2-7	TRBD2
ASSIPGTYEQY	TRBV19	TRBJ2-7	.
AWSAGVENEQF	TRBV30	TRBJ2-1	.
ASSPNRGDSGYGYT	TRBV27	TRBJ1-2	.
ASNMSTTTQEY	TRBV19	TRBJ2-3	.
ASSFRTSGSYEQF	TRBV5-1	TRBJ2-1	TRBD2
ASGFGDRDTGELF	TRBV19	TRBJ2-2	TRBD1
ASSLIGGRRGEKLF	TRBV27	TRBJ1-4	.
ASSQDLGSGANVLT	TRBV4-3	TRBJ2-6	.
ASSFSLAGGETQY	TRBV7-6	TRBJ2-5	TRBD2
ASQRDLGTDTQY	TRBV6-5	TRBJ2-3	.
ASSRTGTAYEQY	TRBV4-1	TRBJ2-7	TRBD1
AWSGLLMNTEAF	TRBV30	TRBJ1-1	.
ASSFGTGSGTGELF	TRBV7-2	TRBJ2-2	TRBD1
SVRSRGTGELF	TRBV29-1	TRBJ2-2	.
ASSLTGANTGELF	TRBV7-3	TRBJ2-2	.
AWSGGRWGYT	TRBV30	TRBJ1-2	.
ASSSAGTGVQPQH	TRBV6-5	TRBJ1-5	TRBD1
ATRTGPFQETQY	TRBV15	TRBJ2-5	.
ASSQGRGGRYNEQF	TRBV4-1	TRBJ2-1	TRBD2
SGDRVGTEAF	TRBV29-1	TRBJ1-1	TRBD1
ASSPGLAGGPAGEQF	TRBV11-3	TRBJ2-1	TRBD2
ASSQIQGKRGYT	TRBV11-2	TRBJ1-2	TRBD1
ASSSDAGSSNQPQH	TRBV11-2	TRBJ1-5	.
ASSPLGAGVTDTQY	TRBV28	TRBJ2-3	.
ASSSAGGAYEQY	TRBV7-9	TRBJ2-7	TRBD1
ATSRTRDRFYEQY	TRBV15	TRBJ2-7	TRBD1
ASRTTGSTDQPQH	TRBV6-5	TRBJ1-5	.
ASSPRSQGGTEAF	TRBV18	TRBJ1-1	TRBD1
ASSRSGQGVSEQY	TRBV7-9	TRBJ2-7	TRBD1
ASIRDGNYGYT	TRBV2	TRBJ1-2	.
ASSSTDRAAQY	TRBV7-2	TRBJ2-3	.
ASSPPGPGSGSSYEQY	TRBV7-9	TRBJ2-7	.
ASRGSSTQETQY	TRBV5-4	TRBJ2-5	.
ASSISPSAYNSPLH	TRBV19	TRBJ1-6	.
ASSHHRSGADTEAF	TRBV7-2	TRBJ1-1	.